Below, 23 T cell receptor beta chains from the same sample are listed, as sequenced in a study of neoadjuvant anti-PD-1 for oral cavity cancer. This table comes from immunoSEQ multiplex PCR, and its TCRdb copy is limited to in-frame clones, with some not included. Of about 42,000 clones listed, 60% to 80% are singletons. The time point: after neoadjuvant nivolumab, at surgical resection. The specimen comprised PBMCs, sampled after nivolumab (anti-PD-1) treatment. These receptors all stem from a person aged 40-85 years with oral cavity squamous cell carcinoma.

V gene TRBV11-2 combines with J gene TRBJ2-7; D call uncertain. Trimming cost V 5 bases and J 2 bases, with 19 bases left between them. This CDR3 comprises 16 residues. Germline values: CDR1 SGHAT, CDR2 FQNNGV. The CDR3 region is CASSAYKFGKTYEQYF. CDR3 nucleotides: TGTGCCAGCAGCGCGTACAAGTTTGGCAAAACCTACGAGCAGTACTTC. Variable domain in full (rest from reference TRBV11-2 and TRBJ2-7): EAGVAQSPRYKIIEKRQSVAFWCNPISGHATLYWYQQILGQGPKLLIQFQNNGVVDDSQLPKDRFSAERLKGVDSTLKIQPAKLEDSAVYLCASSAYKFGKTYEQYFGPGTRLTVT.

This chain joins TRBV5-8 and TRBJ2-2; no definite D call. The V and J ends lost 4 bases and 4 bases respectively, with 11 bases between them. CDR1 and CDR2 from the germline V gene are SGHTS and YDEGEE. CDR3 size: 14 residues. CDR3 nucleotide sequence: TGTGCCAGCAGCCTTATAAGTGGCACCGGGGAGCTGTTTTTT. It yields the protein CASSLISGTGELFF. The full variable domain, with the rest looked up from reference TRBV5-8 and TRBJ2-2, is EAGVTQSPTHLIKTRGQQATLRCSPISGHTSVYWYQQALGLGLQFLLWYDEGEERNRGNFPPRFSGRQFPNYSSELNVNALELEDSALYLCASSLISGTGELFFGEGSRLTVL.

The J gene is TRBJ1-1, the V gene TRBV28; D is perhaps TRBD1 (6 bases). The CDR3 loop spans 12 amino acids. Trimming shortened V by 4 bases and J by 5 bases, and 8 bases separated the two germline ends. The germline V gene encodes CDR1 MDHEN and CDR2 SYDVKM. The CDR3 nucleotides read TGTGCCAGCAGTTCAGGGGCGACTGAAGCTTTCTTT. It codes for CASSSGATEAFF.

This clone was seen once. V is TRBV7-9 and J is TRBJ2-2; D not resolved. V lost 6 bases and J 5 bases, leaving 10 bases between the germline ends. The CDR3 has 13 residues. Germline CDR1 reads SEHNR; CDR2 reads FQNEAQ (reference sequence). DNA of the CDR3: TGTGCCAGCAGACGTGACCTTACCGGGGAGCTGTTTTTT. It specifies CASRRDLTGELFF.

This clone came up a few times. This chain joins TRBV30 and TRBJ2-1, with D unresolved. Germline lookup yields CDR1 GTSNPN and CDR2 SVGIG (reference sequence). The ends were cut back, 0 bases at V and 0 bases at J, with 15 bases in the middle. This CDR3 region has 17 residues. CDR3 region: CAWSVAIASSSYNEQFF. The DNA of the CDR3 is TGTGCCTGGAGTGTAGCTATTGCCAGTAGCTCCTACAATGAGCAGTTCTTC.

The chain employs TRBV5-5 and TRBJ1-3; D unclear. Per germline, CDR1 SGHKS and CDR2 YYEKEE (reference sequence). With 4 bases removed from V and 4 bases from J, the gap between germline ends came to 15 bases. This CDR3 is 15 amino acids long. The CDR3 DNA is TGTGCCAGCAGCCCCCCGGGGTTTTCAGGAAACACCATATATTTT. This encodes CASSPPGFSGNTIYF.

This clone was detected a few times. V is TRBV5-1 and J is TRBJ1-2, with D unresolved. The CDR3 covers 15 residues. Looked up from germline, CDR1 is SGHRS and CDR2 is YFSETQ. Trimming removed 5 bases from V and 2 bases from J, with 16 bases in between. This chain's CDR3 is CASSLDGRSNYGYTF. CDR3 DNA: TGCGCCAGCAGTCTGGACGGCAGGTCGAACTATGGCTACACCTTC.

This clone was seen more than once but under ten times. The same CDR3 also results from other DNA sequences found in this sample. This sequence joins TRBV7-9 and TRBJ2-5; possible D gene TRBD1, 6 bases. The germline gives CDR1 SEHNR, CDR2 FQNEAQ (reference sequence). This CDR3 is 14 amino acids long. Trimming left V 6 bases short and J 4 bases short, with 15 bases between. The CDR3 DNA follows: TGTGCCAGCAGTCTCTGGGGCAGGGGAGAGACCCAGTACTTC. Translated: CASSLWGRGETQYF.

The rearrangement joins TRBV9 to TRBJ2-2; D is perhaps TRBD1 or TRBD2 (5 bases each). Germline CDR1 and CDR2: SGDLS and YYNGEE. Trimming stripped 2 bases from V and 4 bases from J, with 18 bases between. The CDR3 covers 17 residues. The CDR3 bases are TGTGCCAGCAGCGTTGTAACGGGACCCCAGCGCACCGGGGAGCTGTTTTTT. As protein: CASSVVTGPQRTGELFF.

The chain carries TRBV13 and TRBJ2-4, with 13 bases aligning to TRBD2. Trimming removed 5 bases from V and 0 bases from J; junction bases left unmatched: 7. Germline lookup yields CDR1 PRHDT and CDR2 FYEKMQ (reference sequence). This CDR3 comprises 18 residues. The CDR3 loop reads CASSVGLAGDLAKNIQYF. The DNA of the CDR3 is TGTGCCAGCAGCGTTGGACTAGCGGGGGATCTAGCCAAAAACATTCAGTACTTC.

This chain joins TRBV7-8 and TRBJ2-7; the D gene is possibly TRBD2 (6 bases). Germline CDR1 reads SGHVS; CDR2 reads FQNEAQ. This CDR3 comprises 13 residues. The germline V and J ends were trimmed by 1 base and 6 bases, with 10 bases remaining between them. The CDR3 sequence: CASSLEQEGEQYF. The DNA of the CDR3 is TGTGCCAGCAGCTTAGAGCAGGAGGGCGAGCAGTACTTC.

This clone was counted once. CDR3 protein: CASSTVGTGVSDTQYF. The CDR3 DNA reads as TGTGCCAGCAGTACCGTTGGGACAGGGGTATCAGATACGCAGTATTTT. The gene calls are TRBV2 and TRBJ2-3, with 10 nucleotides matching TRBD1. V shed 5 bases and J 4 bases; nucleotides not matched to a gene: 9. From germline, CDR1 is SNHLY and CDR2 FYNNEI. The CDR3 spans 16 residues. The whole variable domain, remainder taken from reference TRBV2 and TRBJ2-3, is EPEVTQTPSHQVTQMGQEVILRCVPISNHLYFYWYRQILGQKVEFLVSFYNNEISEKSEIFDDQFSVERPDGSNFTLKIRSTKLEDSAMYFCASSTVGTGVSDTQYFGPGTRLTVL.

The CDR3, as DNA: TGTGCCAGCAGCGACAGGGTTGAACTCTCTGGGGCCAACGTCCTGACTTTC. Translation gives CASSDRVELSGANVLTF. The chain uses TRBV9 and TRBJ2-6; D might be TRBD1 (6 bases). With 3 bases removed from V and 0 bases from J, the gap between germline ends came to 13 bases. The germline V gene has CDR1 SGDLS and CDR2 YYNGEE. The CDR3 is made up of 17 amino acids.

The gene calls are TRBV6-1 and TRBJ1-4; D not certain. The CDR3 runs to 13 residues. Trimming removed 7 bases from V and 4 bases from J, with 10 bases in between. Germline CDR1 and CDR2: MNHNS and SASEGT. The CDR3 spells CASMGSHNEKLFF. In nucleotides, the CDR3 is TGTGCCAGCATGGGCAGCCATAATGAAAAACTGTTTTTT.

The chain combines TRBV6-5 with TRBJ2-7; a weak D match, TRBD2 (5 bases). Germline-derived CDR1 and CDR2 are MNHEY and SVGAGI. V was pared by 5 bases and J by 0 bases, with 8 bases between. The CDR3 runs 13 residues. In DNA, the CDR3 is TGTGCCAGCAGTCTTACTAGCTCCTACGAGCAGTACTTC. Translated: CASSLTSSYEQYF.

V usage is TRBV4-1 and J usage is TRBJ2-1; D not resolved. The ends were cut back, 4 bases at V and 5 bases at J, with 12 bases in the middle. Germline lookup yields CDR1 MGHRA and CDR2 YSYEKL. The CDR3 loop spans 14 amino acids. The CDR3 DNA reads TGCGCCAGCAGCCGAGAGTGGCCCCACAATGAGCAGTTCTTC. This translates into CASSREWPHNEQFF.

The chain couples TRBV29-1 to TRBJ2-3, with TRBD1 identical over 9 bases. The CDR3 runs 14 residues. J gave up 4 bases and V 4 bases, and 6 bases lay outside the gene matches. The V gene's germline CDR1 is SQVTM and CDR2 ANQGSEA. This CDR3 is CSVVGTGNPDTQYF. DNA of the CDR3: TGCAGCGTTGTAGGGACAGGGAACCCAGATACGCAGTATTTT.

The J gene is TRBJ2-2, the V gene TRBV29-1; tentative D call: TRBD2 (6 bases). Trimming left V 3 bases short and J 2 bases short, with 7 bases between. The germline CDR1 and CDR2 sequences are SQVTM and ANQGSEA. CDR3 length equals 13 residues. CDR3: CSVDAGNTGELFF. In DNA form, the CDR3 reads TGCAGCGTTGATGCGGGAAACACCGGGGAGCTGTTTTTT.

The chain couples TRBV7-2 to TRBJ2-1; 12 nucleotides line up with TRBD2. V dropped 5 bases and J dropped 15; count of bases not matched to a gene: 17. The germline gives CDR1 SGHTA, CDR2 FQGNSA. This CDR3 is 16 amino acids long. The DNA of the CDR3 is TGTGCCAGCAGCCAAACCTCGGGACTAGCGGGCCACAGAGGGTTCTTC. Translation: CASSQTSGLAGHRGFF.

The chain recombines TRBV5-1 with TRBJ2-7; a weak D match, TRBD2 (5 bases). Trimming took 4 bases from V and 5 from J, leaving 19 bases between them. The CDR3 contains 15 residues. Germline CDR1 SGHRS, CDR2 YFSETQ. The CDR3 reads CASSRGVSLGDEQYF. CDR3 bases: TGCGCCAGCAGCCGTGGGGTCAGCCTCGGGGACGAGCAGTACTTC.

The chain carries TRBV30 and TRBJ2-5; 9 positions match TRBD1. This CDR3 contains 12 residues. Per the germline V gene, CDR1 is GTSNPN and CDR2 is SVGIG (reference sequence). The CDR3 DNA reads TGTGCACGGACAGGGGAGAGGGAGACCCAGTACTTC. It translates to CARTGERETQYF.

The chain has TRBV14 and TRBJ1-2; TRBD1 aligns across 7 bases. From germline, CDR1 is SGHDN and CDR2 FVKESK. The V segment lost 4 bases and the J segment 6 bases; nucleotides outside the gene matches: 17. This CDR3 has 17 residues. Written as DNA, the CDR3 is TGTGCCAGCAGCCGAAAAAGAGGGGCAGGGGGTTTCGATGGCTACACCTTC. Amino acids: CASSRKRGAGGFDGYTF.

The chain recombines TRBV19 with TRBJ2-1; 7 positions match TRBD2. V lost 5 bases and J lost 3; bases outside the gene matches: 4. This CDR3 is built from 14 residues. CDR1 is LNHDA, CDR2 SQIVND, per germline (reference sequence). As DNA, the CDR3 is TGTGCCAGTAGTTCTACGGGGGGCTACAATGAGCAGTTCTTC. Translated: CASSSTGGYNEQFF.